These 25 T cell receptor beta chains originate from one sample sequenced in a study of shared clonotypes between healthy human individuals. Libraries were prepared by immunoSEQ multiplex PCR; TCRdb keeps only in-frame clonotypes and omits some of them. The profile shows under 2.5 million clones, around 90% of them singletons. The specimen sequenced was naive CD4+ T cells from PBMCs. As for subset: CD45RA+ positively selected. These receptors were taken from a man between 18 and 29 years old in good health. Some clones in this sample may be carry-over from other donors' samples.

V usage is TRBV5-1 and J usage is TRBJ2-7, with D possibly TRBD1 on 6 matching bases. Germline-derived CDR1 and CDR2 are SGHRS and YFSETQ. This CDR3 region has 13 residues. Trimming left V 3 bases short and J 5 bases short, with 12 bases between. DNA of the CDR3: TGCGCCAGCAGCTGGATGGACAGCGACGAGCAGTACTTC. This sequence encodes CASSWMDSDEQYF. Together with reference TRBV5-1 and TRBJ2-7, the CDR3 gives the full variable domain: KAGVTQTPRYLIKTRGQQVTLSCSPISGHRSVSWYQQTPGQGLQFLFEYFSETQRNKGNFPGRFSGRQFSNSRSEMNVSTLELGDSALYLCASSWMDSDEQYFGPGTRLTVT.

The chain employs TRBV18 and TRBJ2-3; D might be TRBD2 (5 bases). V was trimmed by 3 bases and J by 2 bases, leaving 9 bases between them. This CDR3 region has 14 residues. Germline-derived CDR1 and CDR2 are KGHSH and LQKENI. The CDR3 here is CASSPDGITDTQYF. CDR3 coding DNA: TGTGCCAGCTCACCTGACGGGATCACAGATACGCAGTATTTT.

The chain combines TRBV28 with TRBJ1-1, with unresolved D. Germline-derived CDR1 and CDR2 are MDHEN and SYDVKM. The V gene lost 6 bases and the J gene lost 1 base, with 6 bases spanning the gap. This CDR3 is built from 12 residues. The CDR3 spells CASRTPNTEAFF. DNA of the CDR3: TGTGCCAGCAGAACCCCGAACACTGAAGCTTTCTTT.

The chain carries TRBV6-5 and TRBJ2-7; 9 bases are shared with TRBD1. CDR1 MNHEY and CDR2 SVGAGI come from the germline V gene. V shed 2 bases, J shed 6 bases, and the junction held 8 bases outside the gene matches. This CDR3 has 15 amino acids. The CDR3 DNA reads as TGTGCCAGCAGTTACGCCGGGACAGGGTCACCCGAGCAGTACTTC. Protein: CASSYAGTGSPEQYF.

The chain carries TRBV2 and TRBJ1-2; unclear D gene. V was trimmed by 1 base and J by 4 bases, leaving 10 bases between them. This CDR3 has 14 residues. CDR1 is SNHLY, CDR2 FYNNEI, per germline. The CDR3 loop reads CASSEGGGGYGYTF. The DNA for the CDR3 is TGTGCCAGCAGTGAAGGGGGAGGAGGCTATGGCTACACCTTC.

The CDR3 spells CASSLTAGAATDTQYF. The CDR3 DNA follows: TGTGCCAGCAGCTTAACTGCGGGGGCTGCGACAGATACGCAGTATTTT. The chain employs TRBV7-3 and TRBJ2-3, with D tentatively TRBD2 (7 bases). Trimming took off 0 bases at V and 3 bases at J, with 13 bases between the two ends. In germline, CDR1 is SGHTA, CDR2 FQGTGA. The CDR3 has 16 residues.

This clone is a singleton in its sample. The V and J genes are TRBV28 and TRBJ1-1; D is possibly TRBD1 (5 bases). V lost 0 bases, J lost 3 bases, and 11 bases lay in between. This CDR3 is built from 15 residues. Germline V gene lookup returns CDR1 MDHEN and CDR2 SYDVKM. CDR3 in amino acids: CASSLWGGGYTEAFF. CDR3 DNA: TGTGCCAGCAGTTTATGGGGCGGGGGGTACACTGAAGCTTTCTTT.

The V call is TRBV11-2, the J call TRBJ1-1; D is perhaps TRBD1 (6 bases). Germline V CDR1 and CDR2: SGHAT, FQNNGV. The CDR3 loop spans 15 amino acids. Trimming took off 5 bases at V and 5 bases at J, with 18 bases between the two ends. CDR3 in amino acids: CASSLILGGRTEAFF. Here the CDR3 DNA reads TGTGCCAGCAGCCTCATTCTGGGGGGCCGGACTGAAGCTTTCTTT.

The rearrangement joins TRBV19 to TRBJ1-2; 8 positions agree with TRBD1. Germline V gives CDR1 LNHDA, CDR2 SQIVND (reference sequence). The CDR3 is 13 amino acids. Unmatched junction bases numbered 7, after V lost 6 bases and J lost 7 bases. The CDR3 region has the DNA TGTGCCAGTAGATTGGACAGGGTGGGTGGCTACACCTTC. Its translation is CASRLDRVGGYTF.

V gene TRBV27 combines with J gene TRBJ1-2; D is possibly TRBD1 (6 bases). Germline-derived CDR1 and CDR2 are MNHEY and SMNVEV (reference sequence). The CDR3 has 13 residues. Trimming shortened V by 8 bases and J by 6 bases, and 16 bases separated the two germline ends. CDR3 bases: TGTGCCAGCCGCTTCTTGGACAGAGATGGCTACACCTTC. Protein product: CASRFLDRDGYTF.

The CDR3 nucleotides are TGTGCCAGCAGTTTGCCGGGGACTAAACAAGAGACCCAGTACTTC. Encoded protein: CASSLPGTKQETQYF. This chain joins TRBV28 and TRBJ2-5; 7 bases are shared with TRBD2. Trimming cost V 3 bases and J 2 bases; bases outside gene matches: 6. CDR1 and CDR2 from the germline V gene are MDHEN and SYDVKM. The CDR3 has 15 residues.

The V and J genes are TRBV10-3 and TRBJ1-2, with no clear D. CDR3 length equals 16 residues. Germline V gene data show CDR1 as ENHRY and CDR2 as SYGVKD. Between the trimmed V and J ends, which lost 0 bases and 4 bases, there was a span of 15 bases. This chain's CDR3 is CAISESNGPGTYGYTF. The CDR3, as DNA: TGTGCCATCAGTGAGTCTAACGGGCCTGGCACCTATGGCTACACCTTC.

This chain links TRBV7-8 with TRBJ2-2; D is ambiguous. The V and J ends lost 1 base and 0 bases respectively, with 6 bases between them. CDR1 SGHVS and CDR2 FQNEAQ come from the germline V gene. The CDR3 contains 15 residues. Here the CDR3 DNA reads TGTGCCAGCAGCTTAGGACACTCGAACACCGGGGAGCTGTTTTTT. Translated: CASSLGHSNTGELFF.

This clone turned up a few times. V usage is TRBV28 and J usage is TRBJ1-2; D uncertain. Germline CDR1 and CDR2: MDHEN and SYDVKM. CDR3 size: 12 residues. Trimming took off 8 bases at V and 4 bases at J, with 11 bases between the two ends. Here the CDR3 reads CASSLESYGYTF. CDR3 DNA sequence: TGTGCCAGCTCCCTTGAGTCCTATGGCTACACCTTC.

The rearrangement links TRBV28 to TRBJ2-1; D is ambiguous. This CDR3 comprises 17 residues. The germline V gene has CDR1 MDHEN and CDR2 SYDVKM. Trimming cost V 5 bases and J 0 bases, with 17 bases left between them. For the CDR3, the DNA is TGTGCCAGCAGTCCCCGACTGGTGGCTAGCTCCTACAATGAGCAGTTCTTC. Encoded protein: CASSPRLVASSYNEQFF.

This clone turned up a few times. Other nucleotide sequences in the sample specify the same CDR3. The chain is built from TRBV11-3 and TRBJ2-3; D unclear. V lost 1 base and J lost 4, with 3 bases in between. Germline CDR1 SGHNT, CDR2 YENEEA. The CDR3 spans 12 residues. The CDR3 nucleotides are TGTGCCAGCAGCTTAGCGTCAGATACGCAGTATTTT. It yields the protein CASSLASDTQYF. Based on the CDR3 plus reference TRBV11-3 and TRBJ2-3, the full variable domain is EAGVVQSPRYKIIEKKQPVAFWCNPISGHNTLYWYLQNLGQGPELLIRYENEEAVDDSQLPKDRFSAERLKGVDSTLKIQPAELGDSAVYLCASSLASDTQYFGPGTRLTVL.

This chain connects TRBV7-2 to TRBJ1-2; possible D gene TRBD1, 5 bases. This CDR3 spans 15 amino acids. CDR1 is SGHTA and CDR2 is FQGNSA in the germline V gene. V shed 2 bases and J shed 5 bases, with 15 bases lying between them. DNA for the CDR3: TGTGCCAGCAGCTTACAATATGGGGCCGGGTATGGCTACACCTTC. Protein: CASSLQYGAGYGYTF.

The chain employs TRBV6-1 and TRBJ1-2; D call uncertain. Trimming took 2 bases from V and 6 from J, leaving 16 bases between them. The CDR3 has 15 amino acids. Germline V CDR1 and CDR2: MNHNS, SASEGT. The CDR3 region has the DNA TGTGCCAGCAGTGAATCAAGCGTGCGAATTAATGGCTACACCTTC. It is translated as CASSESSVRINGYTF.

This sequence joins TRBV28 and TRBJ2-7, with D possibly TRBD1 on 8 matching bases. The V end lost 3 bases, the J end lost 0 bases, and 18 bases lay between the germline ends. The CDR3 has 17 residues. Germline values: CDR1 MDHEN, CDR2 SYDVKM. DNA of the CDR3: TGTGCCAGCAGTTTTAGACAGGGGAGGGGTAGCTCCTACGAGCAGTACTTC. This encodes CASSFRQGRGSSYEQYF. Variable domain in full (rest from reference TRBV28 and TRBJ2-7): DVKVTQSSRYLVKRTGEKVFLECVQDMDHENMFWYRQDPGLGLRLIYFSYDVKMKEKGDIPEGYSVSREKKERFSLILESASTNQTSMYLCASSFRQGRGSSYEQYFGPGTRLTVT.

V gene TRBV6-1 combines with J gene TRBJ2-3; no clear D. Trimming pared 6 bases from V and 1 base from J, leaving 14 bases between. Germline CDR1 and CDR2: MNHNS and SASEGT. This CDR3 comprises 15 residues. CDR3 coding DNA: TGTGCCAGCAGCCAGACTCTTACCGGCACAGATACGCAGTATTTT. It translates to CASSQTLTGTDTQYF.

The chain links TRBV11-2 to TRBJ2-5; D gene unclear. The CDR3 covers 17 residues. V gave up 5 bases and J gave up 4 bases, with 23 bases separating them. Germline CDR1 reads SGHAT; CDR2 reads FQNNGV. The CDR3 is CASSPVLRAFSGETQYF. CDR3 DNA: TGTGCCAGCAGCCCCGTTTTGCGAGCTTTTTCAGGAGAGACCCAGTACTTC.

The V call is TRBV10-3, the J call TRBJ2-2; D perhaps matches TRBD1 (5 bases). This CDR3 region has 15 residues. V lost 7 bases, J lost 0 bases, and 12 bases lay in between. Germline V CDR1 and CDR2: ENHRY, SYGVKD. The CDR3, as DNA: TGTGCCATCAACTCCAGGGCTGCGAACACCGGGGAGCTGTTTTTT. Translation: CAINSRAANTGELFF.

A note on this clone: Germline is not matched at one junction end, which may reflect a read error. This chain joins TRBV11-2 and TRBJ2-2; D unclear. The germline V gene encodes CDR1 SGHAT and CDR2 FQNNGV. The CDR3 has 14 residues. The CDR3 DNA is TGTGCCAGCAGCCCTCGGTTGCGCACCAGGGAGCTGTTTTTT. It specifies CASSPRLRTRELFF.

A note on this clone: The sample holds other DNA sequences that translate to the same CDR3. V gene TRBV7-3 combines with J gene TRBJ2-2; TRBD2 aligns across 7 bases. Germline lookup yields CDR1 SGHTA and CDR2 FQGTGA. V shed 5 bases and J 0 bases; nucleotides not matched to a gene: 3. The CDR3 is made up of 15 amino acids. The CDR3 DNA reads as TGTGCCAGCAGCCCGAGCGGGACGAACACCGGGGAGCTGTTTTTT. Translation gives CASSPSGTNTGELFF.

The genes are TRBV5-4 and TRBJ2-5; D not resolved. Germline V CDR1 and CDR2: SGHNT, YYREEE (reference sequence). Between the trimmed V and J ends, which lost 3 bases and 5 bases, there was a span of 17 bases. This CDR3 contains 15 residues. The CDR3 loop is CASSSPGSSSETQYF. The CDR3 DNA sequence: TGTGCCAGCAGCTCCCCTGGTTCCTCGAGCGAGACCCAGTACTTC.